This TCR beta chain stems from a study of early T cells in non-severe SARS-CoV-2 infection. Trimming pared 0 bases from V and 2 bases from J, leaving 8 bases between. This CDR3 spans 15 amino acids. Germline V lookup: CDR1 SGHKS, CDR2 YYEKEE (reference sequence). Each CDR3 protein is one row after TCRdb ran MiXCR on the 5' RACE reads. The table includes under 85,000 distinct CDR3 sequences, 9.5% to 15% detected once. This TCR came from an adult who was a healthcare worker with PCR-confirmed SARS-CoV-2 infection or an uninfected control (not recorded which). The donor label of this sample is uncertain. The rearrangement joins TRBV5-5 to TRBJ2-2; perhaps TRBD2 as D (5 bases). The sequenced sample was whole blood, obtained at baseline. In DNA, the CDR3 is TGTGCCAGCAGCTTGGAGCGGCACAACACCGGGGAGCTGTTTTTT. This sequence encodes CASSLERHNTGELFF.